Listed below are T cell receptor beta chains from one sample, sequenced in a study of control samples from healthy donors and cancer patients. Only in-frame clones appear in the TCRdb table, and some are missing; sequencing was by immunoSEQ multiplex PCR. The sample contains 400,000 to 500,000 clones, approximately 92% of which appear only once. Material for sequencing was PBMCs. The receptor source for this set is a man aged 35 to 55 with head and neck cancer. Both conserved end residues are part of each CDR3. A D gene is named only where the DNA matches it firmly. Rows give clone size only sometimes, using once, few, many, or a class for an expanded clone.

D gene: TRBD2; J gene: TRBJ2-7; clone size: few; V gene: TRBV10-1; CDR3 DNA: TGCGCCAGCAGTGGAACTAGCGGGGGGGCCAGTGGCTACGAGCAGTACTTC; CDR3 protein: CASSGTSGGASGYEQYF
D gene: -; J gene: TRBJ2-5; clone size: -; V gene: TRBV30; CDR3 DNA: TGTGCCTGGAGTCGACGGAGGGGTCAAGAGACCCAGTACTTC; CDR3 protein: CAWSRRRGQETQYF
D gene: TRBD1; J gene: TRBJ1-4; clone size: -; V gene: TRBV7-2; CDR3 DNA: TGTGCCAGCAGCTTCTGGACAGGGCATGAAAAACTGTTTTTT; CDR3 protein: CASSFWTGHEKLFF
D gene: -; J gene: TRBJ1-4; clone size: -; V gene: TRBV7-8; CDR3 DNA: TGTGCCAGCAGCATAGACAGGCCTATCGAAAAACTGTTTTTT; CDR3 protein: CASSIDRPIEKLFF
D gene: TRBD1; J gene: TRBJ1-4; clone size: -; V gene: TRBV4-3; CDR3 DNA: TGCGCCAGCAGCCAAGAGGGGACAGGGCGGGAAAAACTGTTTTTT; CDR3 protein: CASSQEGTGREKLFF
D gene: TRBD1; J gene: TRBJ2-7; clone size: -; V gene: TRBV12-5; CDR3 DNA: TGTGCTAGTGGTTTGGGGGACAGCTACGAGCAGTACTTC; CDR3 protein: CASGLGDSYEQYF
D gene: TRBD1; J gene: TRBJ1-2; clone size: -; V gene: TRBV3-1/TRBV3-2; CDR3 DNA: TGTGCCAGCAGCCAACACAGGGGACCCCACACCTTCTATGGCTACACCTTC; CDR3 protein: CASSQHRGPHTFYGYTF
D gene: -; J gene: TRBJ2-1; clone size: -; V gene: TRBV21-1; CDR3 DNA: TGTGCCAGCAGCAAATCCGAGAGGATTGGCCGCAACAATGAGCAGTTCTTC; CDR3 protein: CASSKSERIGRNNEQFF
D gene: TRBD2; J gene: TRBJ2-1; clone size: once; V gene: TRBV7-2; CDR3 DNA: TGTGCCAGCAGCCTGCGGACTAGCGGGGGTTACAATGAGCAGTTCTTC; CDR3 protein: CASSLRTSGGYNEQFF
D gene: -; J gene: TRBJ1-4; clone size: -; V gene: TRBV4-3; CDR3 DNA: TGCGCCAGCAGCCCGATGGGCAGGGGCGAGGAAAAACTGTTTTTT; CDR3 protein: CASSPMGRGEEKLFF
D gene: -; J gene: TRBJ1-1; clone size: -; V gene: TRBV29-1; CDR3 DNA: TGCAGCGTTGAAAGACAGTTAGCTGAAGCTTTCTTT; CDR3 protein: CSVERQLAEAFF
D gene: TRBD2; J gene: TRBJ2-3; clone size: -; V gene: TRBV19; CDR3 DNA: TGTGCCAGTAGACAAGCGGGAGTTGATACGCAGTATTTT; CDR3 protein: CASRQAGVDTQYF
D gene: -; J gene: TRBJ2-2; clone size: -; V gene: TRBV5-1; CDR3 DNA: TGCGCCAGCAGCTTGATTAGGGGTGCGAACACCGGGGAGCTGTTTTTT; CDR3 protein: CASSLIRGANTGELFF
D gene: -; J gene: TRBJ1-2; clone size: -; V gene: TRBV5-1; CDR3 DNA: TGCGCCAGCAGCTTCGGCCCTCGGTCCCCAAACTATGGCTACACCTTC; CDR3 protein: CASSFGPRSPNYGYTF
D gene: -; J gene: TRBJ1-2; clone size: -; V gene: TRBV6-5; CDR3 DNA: TGTGCCAGCAGTTACGGGTCAGGGACTACTTATGGCTACACCTTC; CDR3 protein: CASSYGSGTTYGYTF
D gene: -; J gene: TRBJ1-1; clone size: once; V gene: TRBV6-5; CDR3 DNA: TGTGCCAGCAGTTACTCGGCATCCACTGAAGCTTTCTTT; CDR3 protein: CASSYSASTEAFF
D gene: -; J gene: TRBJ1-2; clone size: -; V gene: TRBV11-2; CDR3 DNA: TGTGCCAGCAGCTTAGGAGCACAGATCTATGGCTACACCTTC; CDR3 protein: CASSLGAQIYGYTF
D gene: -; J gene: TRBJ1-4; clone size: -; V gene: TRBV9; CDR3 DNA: TGTGCCAGCAGCCCCTGGGGGAATGAAAAACTGTTTTTT; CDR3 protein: CASSPWGNEKLFF